This T cell receptor beta chain is drawn from a study of long-term antiretroviral therapy in people with HIV. Investigators performed immunoSEQ version v3.0 at survey level. Only in-frame clones appear in the TCRdb table, and some are missing; sequencing was by immunoSEQ multiplex PCR. This table has over 25,000 clones, about 98% appearing once. The study, taken as a whole, reports: The repertoire was dominated at all time points by clones expanded before ART.

The CDR3 sequence is 16 residues long. The germline gives CDR1 MGHRA, CDR2 YSYEKL. Trimming removed 0 bases from V and 1 base from J, with 10 bases in between. As for this clone: Its target is unknown.

This chain joins TRBV4-1 and TRBJ1-5; D remains ambiguous. This TCR was sampled from a man aged 25-40 years with HIV. The sample consisted of unsorted PBMCs, taken 7.6 years after starting antiretroviral therapy. The CDR3 DNA sequence: TGCGCCAGCAGCCAAGATTTCGCTTTAAGCAATCAGCCCCAGCATTTT. The encoded protein is CASSQDFALSNQPQHF.